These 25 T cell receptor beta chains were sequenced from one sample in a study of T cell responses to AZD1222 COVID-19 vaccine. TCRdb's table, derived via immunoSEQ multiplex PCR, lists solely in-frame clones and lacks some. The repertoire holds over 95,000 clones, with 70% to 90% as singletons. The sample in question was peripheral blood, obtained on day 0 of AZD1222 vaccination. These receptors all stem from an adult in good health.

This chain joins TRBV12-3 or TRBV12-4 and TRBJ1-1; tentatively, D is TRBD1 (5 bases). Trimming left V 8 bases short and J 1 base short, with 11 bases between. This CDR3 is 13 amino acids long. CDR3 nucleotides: TGTGCCAGCGGGACCTTCGAGAACACTGAAGCTTTCTTT. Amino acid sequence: CASGTFENTEAFF.

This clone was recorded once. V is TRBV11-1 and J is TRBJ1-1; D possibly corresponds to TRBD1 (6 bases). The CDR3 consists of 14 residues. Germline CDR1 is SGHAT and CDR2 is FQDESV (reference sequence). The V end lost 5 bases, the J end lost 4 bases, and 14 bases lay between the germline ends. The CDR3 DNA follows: TGTGCCAGCAGCCCGGGACCGGGGGCCACTGAAGCTTTCTTT. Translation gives CASSPGPGATEAFF.

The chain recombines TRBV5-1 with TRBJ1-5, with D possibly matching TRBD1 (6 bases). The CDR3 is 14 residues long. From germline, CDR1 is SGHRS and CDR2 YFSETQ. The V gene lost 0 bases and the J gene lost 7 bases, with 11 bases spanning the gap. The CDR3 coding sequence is TGCGCCAGCAGCTTGGAGGGGGGTAAGCAGCCCCAGCATTTT. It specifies CASSLEGGKQPQHF. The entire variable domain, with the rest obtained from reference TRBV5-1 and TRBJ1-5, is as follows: KAGVTQTPRYLIKTRGQQVTLSCSPISGHRSVSWYQQTPGQGLQFLFEYFSETQRNKGNFPGRFSGRQFSNSRSEMNVSTLELGDSALYLCASSLEGGKQPQHFGDGTRLSIL.

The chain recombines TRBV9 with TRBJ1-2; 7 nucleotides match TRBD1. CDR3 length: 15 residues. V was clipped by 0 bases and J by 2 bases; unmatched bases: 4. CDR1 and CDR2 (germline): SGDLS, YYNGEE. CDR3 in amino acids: CASSVGQGGNYGYTF. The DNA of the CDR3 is TGTGCCAGCAGCGTAGGACAGGGCGGAAACTATGGCTACACCTTC.

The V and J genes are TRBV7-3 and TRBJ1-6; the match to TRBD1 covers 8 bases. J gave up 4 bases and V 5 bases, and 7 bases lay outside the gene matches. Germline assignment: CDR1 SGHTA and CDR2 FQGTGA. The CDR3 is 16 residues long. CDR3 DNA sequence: TGTGCCAGCAGCCAAAGGGGGGACAGGTATAATTCACCCCTCCACTTT. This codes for CASSQRGDRYNSPLHF.

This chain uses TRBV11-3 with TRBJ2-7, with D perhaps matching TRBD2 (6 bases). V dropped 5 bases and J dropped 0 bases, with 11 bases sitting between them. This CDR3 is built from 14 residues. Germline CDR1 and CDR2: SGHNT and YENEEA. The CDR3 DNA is TGTGCCAGCAGCCCCCGGGAGAGCTCCTACGAGCAGTACTTC. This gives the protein CASSPRESSYEQYF.

The CDR3 region has the DNA TGTGCCACCAGTGAGGCCGGGACAGGGCATTCAGGAGGCTACACCTTC. This codes for CATSEAGTGHSGGYTF. The gene calls are TRBV24-1 and TRBJ1-2; 9 positions agree with TRBD1. Germline V gene data show CDR1 as KGHDR and CDR2 as SFDVKD. There are 16 residues in the CDR3. V lost 4 bases, J lost 8 bases, and 13 bases stayed unmatched.

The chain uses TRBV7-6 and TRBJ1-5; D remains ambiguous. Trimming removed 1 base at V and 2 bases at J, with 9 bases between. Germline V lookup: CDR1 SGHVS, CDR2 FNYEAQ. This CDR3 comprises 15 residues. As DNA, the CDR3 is TGTGCCAGCAGCTTAGGAACAGCGGGCAATCAGCCCCAGCATTTT. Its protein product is CASSLGTAGNQPQHF.

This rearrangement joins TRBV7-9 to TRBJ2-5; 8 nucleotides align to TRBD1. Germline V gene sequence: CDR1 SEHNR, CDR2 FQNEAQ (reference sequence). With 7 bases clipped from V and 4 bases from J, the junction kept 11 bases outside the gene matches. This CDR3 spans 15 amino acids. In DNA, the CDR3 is TGTGCCAGCAACCCAAAACAGGGGGGCCTAGAGACCCAGTACTTC. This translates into CASNPKQGGLETQYF.

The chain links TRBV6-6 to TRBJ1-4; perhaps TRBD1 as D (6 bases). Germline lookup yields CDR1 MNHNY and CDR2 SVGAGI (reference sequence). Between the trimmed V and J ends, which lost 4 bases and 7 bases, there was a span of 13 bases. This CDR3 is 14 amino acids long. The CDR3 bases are TGTGCCAGCAGTTTCAGGGGAAAGGGTGAAAAACTGTTTTTT. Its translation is CASSFRGKGEKLFF.

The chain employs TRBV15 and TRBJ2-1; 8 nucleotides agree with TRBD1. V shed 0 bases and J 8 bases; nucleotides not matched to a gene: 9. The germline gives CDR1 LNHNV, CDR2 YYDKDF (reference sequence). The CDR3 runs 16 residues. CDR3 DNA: TGTGCCACCAGCAGAGATAGAAGCACAGGGGGGCATGAGCAGTTCTTC. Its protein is CATSRDRSTGGHEQFF.

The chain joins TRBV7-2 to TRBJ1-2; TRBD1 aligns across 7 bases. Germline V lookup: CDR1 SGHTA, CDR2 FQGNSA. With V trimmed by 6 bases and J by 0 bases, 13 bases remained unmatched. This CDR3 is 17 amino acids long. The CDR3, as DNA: TGTGCCAGCAGAGACATCTCAGGGGGGCACTCTAACTATGGCTACACCTTC. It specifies CASRDISGGHSNYGYTF.

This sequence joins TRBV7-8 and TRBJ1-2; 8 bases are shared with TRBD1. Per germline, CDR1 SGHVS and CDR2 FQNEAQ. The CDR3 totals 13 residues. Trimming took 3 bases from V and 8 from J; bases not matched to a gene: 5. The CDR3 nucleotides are TGTGCCAGCAGCTTGGCACAGGGGGGAGGCTACACCTTC. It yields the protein CASSLAQGGGYTF.

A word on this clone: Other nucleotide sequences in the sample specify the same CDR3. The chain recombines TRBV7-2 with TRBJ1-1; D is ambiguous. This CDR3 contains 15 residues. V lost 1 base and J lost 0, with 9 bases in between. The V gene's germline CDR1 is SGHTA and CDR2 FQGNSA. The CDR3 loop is CASSLGVGMNTEAFF. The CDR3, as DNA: TGTGCCAGCAGCTTAGGTGTAGGGATGAACACTGAAGCTTTCTTT.

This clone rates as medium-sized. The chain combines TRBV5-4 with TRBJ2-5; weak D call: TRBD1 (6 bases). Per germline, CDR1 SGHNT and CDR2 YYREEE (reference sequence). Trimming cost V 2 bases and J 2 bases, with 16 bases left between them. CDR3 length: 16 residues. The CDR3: CASSFDPAGAQETQYF. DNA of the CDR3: TGTGCCAGCAGCTTCGACCCAGCAGGGGCTCAAGAGACCCAGTACTTC.

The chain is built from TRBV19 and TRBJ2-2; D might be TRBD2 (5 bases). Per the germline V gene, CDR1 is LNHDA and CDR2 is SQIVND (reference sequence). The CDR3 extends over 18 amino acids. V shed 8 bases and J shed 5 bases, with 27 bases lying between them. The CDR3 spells CASGREGLAYIGTGELFF. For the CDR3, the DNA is TGTGCCAGTGGGAGAGAGGGATTAGCGTATATCGGGACCGGGGAGCTGTTTTTT.

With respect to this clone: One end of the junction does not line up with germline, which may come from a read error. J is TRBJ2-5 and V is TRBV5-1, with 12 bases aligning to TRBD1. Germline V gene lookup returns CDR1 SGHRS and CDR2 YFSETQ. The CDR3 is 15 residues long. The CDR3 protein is CASSMGQGAVETQYF. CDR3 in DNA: TGTGCCAGCAGCATGGGACAGGGGGCCGTCGAGACCCAGTACTTC.

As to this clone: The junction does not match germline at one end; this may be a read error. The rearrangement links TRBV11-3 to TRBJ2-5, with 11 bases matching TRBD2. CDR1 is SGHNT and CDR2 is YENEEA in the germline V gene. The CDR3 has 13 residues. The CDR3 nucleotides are TGTGCCAGCAGCGACGGGACTAGCGGCCCCCATCACTTC. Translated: CASSDGTSGPHHF. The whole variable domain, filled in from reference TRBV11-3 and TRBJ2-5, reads EAGVVQSPRYKIIEKKQPVAFWCNPISGHNTLYWYLQNLGQGPELLIRYENEEAVDDSQLPKDRFSAERLKGVDSTLKIQPAELGDSAVYLCASSDGTSGPHHFGPGTRLLVL.

CDR3 DNA sequence: TGCGCCAGCAGCCCCCAGTTTGGGCCCTACGAGCAGTACTTC. Amino acid sequence: CASSPQFGPYEQYF. The rearrangement joins TRBV4-3 to TRBJ2-7, with D hard to call. With 4 bases removed from V and 2 bases from J, the gap between germline ends came to 12 bases. The CDR3 contains 14 residues. Looked up from germline, CDR1 is LGHNA and CDR2 is YSLEER.

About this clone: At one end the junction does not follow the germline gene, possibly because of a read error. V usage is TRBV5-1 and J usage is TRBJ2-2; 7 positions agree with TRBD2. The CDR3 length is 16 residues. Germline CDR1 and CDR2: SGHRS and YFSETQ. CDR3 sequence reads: CASSFTSETNTGELFF. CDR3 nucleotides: TGTGCCAGCAGCTTCACTAGCGAGACGAACACCGGGGAGCTGTTTTTT.

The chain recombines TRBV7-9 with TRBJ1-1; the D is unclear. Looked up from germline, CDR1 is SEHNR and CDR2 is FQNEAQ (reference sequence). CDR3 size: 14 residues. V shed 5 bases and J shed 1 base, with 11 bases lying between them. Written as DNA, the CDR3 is TGTGCCAGCAGCCTTGGGAAACCGAACACTGAAGCTTTCTTT. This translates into CASSLGKPNTEAFF.

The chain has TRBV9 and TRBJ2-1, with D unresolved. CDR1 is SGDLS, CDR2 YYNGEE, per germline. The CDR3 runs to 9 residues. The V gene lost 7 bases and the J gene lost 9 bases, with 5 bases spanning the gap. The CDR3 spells CASGREQFF. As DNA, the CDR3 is TGTGCCAGCGGCCGTGAGCAGTTCTTC.

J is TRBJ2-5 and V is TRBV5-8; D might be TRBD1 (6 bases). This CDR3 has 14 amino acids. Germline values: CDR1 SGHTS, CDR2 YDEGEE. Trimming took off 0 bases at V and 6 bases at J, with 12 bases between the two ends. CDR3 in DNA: TGTGCCAGCAGCTTGGGTACAGGGTACCAGACCCAGTACTTC. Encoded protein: CASSLGTGYQTQYF.

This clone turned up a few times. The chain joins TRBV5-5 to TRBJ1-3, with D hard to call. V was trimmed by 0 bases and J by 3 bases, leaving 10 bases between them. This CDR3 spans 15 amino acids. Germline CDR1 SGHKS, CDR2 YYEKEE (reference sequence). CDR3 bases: TGTGCCAGCAGCTTGGATAGTATCCGTGGAAACACCATATATTTT. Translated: CASSLDSIRGNTIYF.

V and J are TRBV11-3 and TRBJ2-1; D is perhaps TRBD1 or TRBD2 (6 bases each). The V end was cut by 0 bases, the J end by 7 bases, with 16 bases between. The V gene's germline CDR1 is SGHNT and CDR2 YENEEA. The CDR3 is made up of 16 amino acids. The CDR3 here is CASSLDGGRDWNEQFF. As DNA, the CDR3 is TGTGCCAGCAGCTTAGATGGGGGGCGGGATTGGAATGAGCAGTTCTTC.